Each of the 4 T cell receptor beta chains below was sequenced from the same sample in a study of Graves' ophthalmopathy and Graves' hyperthyroidism. TCR beta CDR3 regions were amplified from RNA transcripts. The workflow started with a first-round RT-PCR run with HTBI primers and then moved on to a second-round multiplex PCR. TCRdb re-called the multiplex PCR reads with MiXCR, one entry per CDR3 protein. The table lists about 390,000 distinct CDR3 sequences, about 16% of them singletons. Sequencing was performed on peripheral blood. The source of these receptors is a woman in her late teens or twenties with stable Graves' hyperthyroidism.

This rearrangement joins TRBV7-6 to TRBJ2-5; 8 bases fit TRBD1. The CDR3 is 17 residues long. The V segment lost 0 bases and the J segment 5 bases; nucleotides outside the gene matches: 11. From germline, CDR1 is SGHVS and CDR2 FNYEAQ. The CDR3 is CASSLAPRYRGSETQYF. Written as DNA, the CDR3 is TGTGCCAGCAGCTTAGCGCCGAGATACAGGGGGAGTGAGACCCAGTACTTC.

This clonotype occurred many times. The rearrangement joins TRBV4-3 to TRBJ2-5; D uncertain. CDR1 and CDR2 (germline): LGHNA, YSLEER. CDR3 size: 15 residues. Trimming took 3 bases from V and 3 from J, leaving 14 bases between them. In DNA form, the CDR3 reads TGCGCCAGCAGCCACCGGACCGCGAAGAAAGAGACCCAGTACTTC. This gives the protein CASSHRTAKKETQYF.

This clonotype was seen at least ten times. The gene calls are TRBV7-2 and TRBJ2-7; 7 nucleotides line up with TRBD1. The CDR3 extends over 13 amino acids. V lost 5 bases and J lost 4; bases outside the gene matches: 5. Per germline, CDR1 SGHTA and CDR2 FQGNSA. The CDR3 reads CASSPGQKYEQYF. The CDR3 nucleotides read TGTGCCAGCAGCCCGGGACAGAAATACGAGCAGTACTTC.

Many counts were recorded for this clonotype. The V call is TRBV12-3 or TRBV12-4, the J call TRBJ1-1, with D tentatively TRBD1 (5 bases). V was pared by 3 bases and J by 4 bases, with 9 bases between. CDR3 length: 13 amino acids. The CDR3 sequence is CASSFRGTTEAFF. For the CDR3, the DNA is TGTGCCAGCAGTTTTAGGGGTACCACTGAAGCTTTCTTT.